Here is one T cell receptor (beta chain) with its context. The data originate from a study of blood T cell repertoires in COVID-19. The CDR3 is made up of 15 amino acids. With 10 bases removed from V and 2 bases from J, the gap between germline ends came to 17 bases. Germline V gene data show CDR1 as SNHLY and CDR2 as FYNNEI. Original processing methods: Reference gene primer amplification in the assay estimated nucleated cell counts. The repertoire was sequenced with immunoSEQ multiplex PCR; TCRdb's copy has only in-frame clones and lacks some. V and J calls and clone size are given by that table; D and trimming were obtained from the DNA. This table holds 200,000 or so clones, 84% found once.

Sequencing used peripheral blood. The chain carries TRBV2 and TRBJ1-4; D perhaps matches TRBD1 (6 bases). This receptor was taken from a woman aged 70 to 79 with active or convalescent COVID-19. For the CDR3, the DNA is TGTGCCACCCGAAGAGGGGGGGCTACTAATGAAAAACTGTTTTTT. It is translated as CATRRGGATNEKLFF.